Listed here are 17 T cell receptor beta chains from one sample, sequenced in a study of blood T cell repertoires in COVID-19. Repertoires were generated with immunoSEQ multiplex PCR, while TCRdb's copy carries only in-frame clones and drops some. Of 250,000 or so clones in the sample, roughly 91% were seen once. What was sequenced was PBMCs or T cells enriched from blood (not recorded which). The receptors shown here come from a middle-aged man who had recovered from COVID-19.

V gene TRBV11-3 combines with J gene TRBJ2-5, with D maybe TRBD1 (6 bases). V gave up 3 bases and J gave up 1 base, with 15 bases separating them. Per germline, CDR1 SGHNT and CDR2 YENEEA. The CDR3 contains 16 residues. CDR3 bases: TGTGCCAGCAGCTTTCAAATGGTCAGGGGCCAAGAGACCCAGTACTTC. This encodes CASSFQMVRGQETQYF.

This clone was detected once. The chain has TRBV2 and TRBJ1-2; 7 positions match TRBD1. This CDR3 contains 13 residues. V lost 8 bases, J lost 8 bases, and 11 bases stayed unmatched. CDR1 and CDR2 from the germline V gene are SNHLY and FYNNEI. The CDR3 protein is CASADRVGSGYTF. The DNA for the CDR3 is TGTGCCAGCGCTGACAGGGTCGGGAGCGGCTACACCTTC.

The V call is TRBV9, the J call TRBJ1-2; 7 nucleotides match TRBD1. From germline, CDR1 is SGDLS and CDR2 YYNGEE. The CDR3 covers 15 residues. V lost 6 bases, J lost 8 bases, and 16 bases stayed unmatched. CDR3 residues: CASNSRDSRAQGYTF. CDR3 in DNA: TGTGCCAGCAATTCACGGGACAGTCGTGCGCAAGGCTACACCTTC.

Points on this clone: With a much larger clone just one base away, this may be a read error. V is TRBV28 and J is TRBJ1-5; unclear D gene. V lost 6 bases, J lost 3 bases, and 9 bases lay in between. This CDR3 region has 13 residues. Germline CDR1 reads MDHEN; CDR2 reads SYDVKM. The CDR3 sequence is CASRPQYNQPQHF. Written as DNA, the CDR3 is TGTGCCAGCAGGCCACAGTACAATCAGCCCCAGCATTTT. Variable domain in full (rest from reference TRBV28 and TRBJ1-5): DVKVTQSSRYLVKRTGEKVFLECVQDMDHENMFWYRQDPGLGLRLIYFSYDVKMKEKGDIPEGYSVSREKKERFSLILESASTNQTSMYLCASRPQYNQPQHFGDGTRLSIL.

This chain uses TRBV3-1 (or the pseudogene TRBV3-2) with TRBJ1-2; D remains ambiguous. Germline V gene data show CDR1 as LGHDT and CDR2 as YNNKEL (reference sequence). CDR3 length: 15 amino acids. Trimming left V 3 bases short and J 3 bases short, with 14 bases between. CDR3 amino acids: CASSQRTEEHYGYTF. The CDR3 DNA follows: TGTGCCAGCAGCCAGCGGACTGAAGAACACTATGGCTACACCTTC.

The chain uses TRBV9 and TRBJ2-1, with 12 bases that match TRBD2. Germline V CDR1 and CDR2: SGDLS, YYNGEE. V shed 0 bases and J 9 bases; nucleotides not matched to a gene: 7. This CDR3 is 16 amino acids long. CDR3 sequence reads: CASSVASGRARVEQFF. The CDR3 DNA follows: TGTGCCAGCAGCGTAGCTAGCGGGAGGGCGAGGGTTGAGCAGTTCTTC.

V is TRBV27 and J is TRBJ1-2; maybe TRBD1 (6 bases). Looked up from germline, CDR1 is MNHEY and CDR2 is SMNVEV (reference sequence). The CDR3 has 14 amino acids. V shed 6 bases and J shed 3 bases, with 14 bases lying between them. The CDR3 reads CASRLGAGDYGYTF. The CDR3 bases are TGTGCCAGCAGATTGGGGGCAGGGGACTATGGCTACACCTTC.

The rearrangement links TRBV7-9 to TRBJ2-1, with TRBD2 matching over 9 bases. Per the germline V gene, CDR1 is SEHNR and CDR2 is FQNEAQ (reference sequence). Trimming removed 4 bases from V and 5 bases from J; junction bases left unmatched: 12. The CDR3 has 17 residues. The CDR3 DNA follows: TGTGCCAGCAGCTCAAGAGCGGGGGGCCCTTTGAACAATGAGCAGTTCTTC. Its translation: CASSSRAGGPLNNEQFF.

This clone was recorded at least ten times. As DNA, the CDR3 is TGTGCCACCGCTAAGAGCTCCTACAATGAGCAGTTCTTC. Residues: CATAKSSYNEQFF. The chain employs TRBV2 and TRBJ2-1; D call uncertain. The length of the CDR3 is 13 residues. V was cut by 10 bases and J by 0 bases, with 10 bases left in between. Germline values: CDR1 SNHLY, CDR2 FYNNEI.

A few counts support this clone. CDR3: CAWHGGPIANTIYF. The DNA of the CDR3 is TGTGCCTGGCACGGTGGTCCTATAGCGAACACCATATATTTT. The genes are TRBV30 and TRBJ1-3; D not resolved. The CDR3 covers 14 residues. Germline assignment: CDR1 GTSNPN and CDR2 SVGIG (reference sequence). V was pared by 5 bases and J by 7 bases, with 18 bases between.

CDR3 DNA: TGTGCCAGCAGCTCGCGGGGGGATCAGCCCCAGCATTTT. The encoded protein is CASSSRGDQPQHF. The chain employs TRBV7-2 and TRBJ1-5; tentative D call: TRBD1 (5 bases). The ends were cut back, 4 bases at V and 5 bases at J, with 9 bases in the middle. This CDR3 spans 13 amino acids. Germline loops: CDR1 SGHTA, CDR2 FQGNSA.

The chain carries TRBV5-1 and TRBJ1-5, with unresolved D. The CDR3 has 14 residues. The germline gives CDR1 SGHRS, CDR2 YFSETQ. V dropped 0 bases and J dropped 0 bases, with 4 bases sitting between them. The CDR3 here is CASSLDNSNQPQHF. The CDR3 bases are TGCGCCAGCAGCTTGGACAATAGCAATCAGCCCCAGCATTTT. The whole variable domain, filled in from reference TRBV5-1 and TRBJ1-5, reads KAGVTQTPRYLIKTRGQQVTLSCSPISGHRSVSWYQQTPGQGLQFLFEYFSETQRNKGNFPGRFSGRQFSNSRSEMNVSTLELGDSALYLCASSLDNSNQPQHFGDGTRLSIL.

The V and J genes are TRBV11-3 and TRBJ2-7; weak D call: TRBD1 (6 bases). Trimming removed 2 bases at V and 6 bases at J, with 8 bases between. The CDR3 runs to 12 residues. The germline gives CDR1 SGHNT, CDR2 YENEEA. The CDR3 loop is CASSLLGAEQYF. Written as DNA, the CDR3 is TGTGCCAGCAGCTTACTGGGGGCCGAGCAGTACTTC.

The chain uses TRBV5-4 and TRBJ1-6; D ambiguous. CDR1 and CDR2 (germline): SGHNT, YYREEE (reference sequence). The ends were cut back, 1 base at V and 9 bases at J, with 23 bases in the middle. CDR3 length: 18 amino acids. This CDR3 reads CASSLYRGRSSLASPLHF. The CDR3 bases are TGTGCCAGCAGCTTGTACCGGGGAAGATCATCCTTAGCTTCACCCCTCCACTTT. The full variable domain, completed using reference TRBV5-4 and TRBJ1-6, is ETGVTQSPTHLIKTRGQQVTLRCSSQSGHNTVSWYQQALGQGPQFIFQYYREEENGRGNFPPRFSGLQFPNYSSELNVNALELDDSALYLCASSLYRGRSSLASPLHFGNGTRLTVT.

The V gene is TRBV6-5, the J gene TRBJ2-1; the D gene is possibly TRBD2 (5 bases). The CDR3 consists of 15 residues. Trimming removed 6 bases from V and 7 bases from J, with 19 bases in between. The germline V gene has CDR1 MNHEY and CDR2 SVGAGI. The CDR3 DNA is TGTGCCAGCAGGGTAAACGTAGCAGCGGTTAATGAGCAGTTCTTC. It specifies CASRVNVAAVNEQFF.

The chain couples TRBV10-3 to TRBJ2-1, with TRBD1 matching over 9 bases. Germline lookup yields CDR1 ENHRY and CDR2 SYGVKD. V trimming: 5 bases; J trimming: 7 bases; junction bases outside the gene matches: 9. The CDR3 runs 15 residues. The CDR3 reads CAISQTQQGANEQFF. CDR3 nucleotides: TGTGCCATCAGTCAAACTCAACAGGGGGCGAATGAGCAGTTCTTC.

The chain couples TRBV7-9 to TRBJ1-3; D is ambiguous. Between the trimmed V and J ends, which lost 2 bases and 8 bases, there was a span of 10 bases. This CDR3 is built from 13 residues. Germline V gene sequence: CDR1 SEHNR, CDR2 FQNEAQ (reference sequence). CDR3 DNA: TGTGCCAGCAGCTTAAGATCGGGTTACACCATATATTTT. Translated, it gives CASSLRSGYTIYF.